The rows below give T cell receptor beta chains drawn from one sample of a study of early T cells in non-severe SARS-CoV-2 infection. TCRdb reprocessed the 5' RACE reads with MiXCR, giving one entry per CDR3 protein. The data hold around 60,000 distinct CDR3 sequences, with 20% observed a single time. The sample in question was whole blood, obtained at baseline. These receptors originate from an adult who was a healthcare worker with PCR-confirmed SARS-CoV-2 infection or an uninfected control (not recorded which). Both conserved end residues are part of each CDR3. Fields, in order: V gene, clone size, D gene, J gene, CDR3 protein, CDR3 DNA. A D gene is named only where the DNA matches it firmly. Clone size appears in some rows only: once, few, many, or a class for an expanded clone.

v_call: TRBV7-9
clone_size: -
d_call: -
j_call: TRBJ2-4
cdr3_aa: CASSRISGNLAKNIQYF
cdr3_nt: TGTGCCAGCAGTCGTATCTCGGGGAACTTAGCCAAAAACATTCAGTACTTC

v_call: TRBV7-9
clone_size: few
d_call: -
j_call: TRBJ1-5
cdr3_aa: CASSLGGSLAQPQHF
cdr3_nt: TGTGCCAGCAGCTTAGGGGGGTCCCTTGCGCAGCCCCAGCATTTT

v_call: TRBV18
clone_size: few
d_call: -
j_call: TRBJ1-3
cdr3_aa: CASSPVGNTIYF
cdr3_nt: TGTGCCAGCTCGCCCGTCGGAAACACCATATATTTT

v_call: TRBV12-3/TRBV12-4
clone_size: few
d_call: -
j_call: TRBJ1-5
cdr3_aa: CASNDEGPTSNQPQHF
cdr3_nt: TGTGCCAGCAACGATGAGGGACCCACTAGCAATCAGCCCCAGCATTTT

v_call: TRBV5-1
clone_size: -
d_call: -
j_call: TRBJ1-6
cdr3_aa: CASSLVGVRVNSYNSPLHF
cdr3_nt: TGCGCCAGCAGCTTGGTGGGAGTCAGGGTAAACTCCTATAATTCACCCCTCCACTTT

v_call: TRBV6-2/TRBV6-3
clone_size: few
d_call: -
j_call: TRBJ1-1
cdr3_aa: CASTLSEWTEAFF
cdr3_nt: TGTGCCAGCACCCTATCCGAGTGGACTGAAGCTTTCTTT

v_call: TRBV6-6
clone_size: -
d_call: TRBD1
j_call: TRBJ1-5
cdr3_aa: CASRPRGQVQQPQHF
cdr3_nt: TGTGCCAGCCGACCTAGGGGGCAAGTTCAGCAGCCCCAGCATTTT

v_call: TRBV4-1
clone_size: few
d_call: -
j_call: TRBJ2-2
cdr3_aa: CASSRVSGTGELFF
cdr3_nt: TGCGCCAGCAGCCGCGTGTCGGGCACCGGGGAGCTGTTTTTT

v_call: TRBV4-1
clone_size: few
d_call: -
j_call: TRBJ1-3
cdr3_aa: CASSGDRVRGNTIYF
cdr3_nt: TGCGCCAGCAGCGGGGACCGAGTTCGAGGAAACACCATATATTTT

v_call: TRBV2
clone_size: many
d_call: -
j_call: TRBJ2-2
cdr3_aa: CASRSHPTGELFF
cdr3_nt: TGTGCCAGCAGGAGTCATCCCACCGGGGAGCTGTTTTTT

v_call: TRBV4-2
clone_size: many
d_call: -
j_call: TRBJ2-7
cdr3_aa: CASSQVVEEYYEQYF
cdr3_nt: TGTGCCAGCAGCCAAGTAGTAGAGGAATACTACGAGCAGTACTTC

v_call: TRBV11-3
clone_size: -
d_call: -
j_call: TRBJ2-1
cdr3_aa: CASSSLTRPNEQFF
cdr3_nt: TGTGCCAGCAGCTCCCTGACTAGGCCCAATGAGCAGTTCTTC

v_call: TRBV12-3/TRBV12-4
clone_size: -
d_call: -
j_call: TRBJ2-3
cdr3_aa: CASSGGTQYF
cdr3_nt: TGTGCCAGCAGCGGGGGTACGCAGTATTTT

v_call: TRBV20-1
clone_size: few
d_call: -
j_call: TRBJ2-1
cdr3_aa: CSATPGSFIDNEQFF
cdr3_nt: TGCAGTGCTACCCCGGGGTCCTTTATTGACAATGAGCAGTTCTTC

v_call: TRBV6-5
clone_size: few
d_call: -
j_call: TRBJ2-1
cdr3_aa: CASRRTGSGASSYNEQFF
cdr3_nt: TGTGCCAGCAGAAGGACAGGGAGCGGGGCGAGCTCCTACAATGAGCAGTTCTTC

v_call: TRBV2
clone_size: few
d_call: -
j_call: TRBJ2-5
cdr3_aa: CASSPRRGLQETQYF
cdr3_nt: TGTGCCAGCAGCCCCCGGCGGGGGCTACAAGAGACCCAGTACTTC

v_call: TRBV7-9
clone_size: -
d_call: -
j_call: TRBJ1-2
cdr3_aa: CASSTTPANYGYTF
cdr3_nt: TGTGCCAGCAGCACAACACCTGCTAACTATGGCTACACCTTC

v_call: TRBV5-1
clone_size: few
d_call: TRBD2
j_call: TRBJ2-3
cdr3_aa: CASSGTGGPDTQYF
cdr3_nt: TGCGCCAGCAGCGGAACGGGGGGGCCAGATACGCAGTATTTT

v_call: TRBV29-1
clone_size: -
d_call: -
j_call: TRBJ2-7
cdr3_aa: CSVSTGSGYEQYF
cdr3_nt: TGCAGCGTGTCGACGGGGTCGGGTTACGAGCAGTACTTC

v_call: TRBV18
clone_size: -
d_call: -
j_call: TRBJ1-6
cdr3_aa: CASSPAGNNSPLHF
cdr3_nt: TGTGCCAGCTCACCAGCAGGAAATAATTCACCCCTCCACTTT

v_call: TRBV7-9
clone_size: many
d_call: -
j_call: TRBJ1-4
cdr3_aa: CASSLEGEKLFF
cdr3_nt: TGTGCCAGCAGCTTAGAAGGGGAAAAACTGTTTTTT

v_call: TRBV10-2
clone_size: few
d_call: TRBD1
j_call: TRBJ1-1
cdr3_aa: CASSEVRGAEAFF
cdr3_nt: TGCGCCAGCAGTGAGGTCAGGGGGGCTGAAGCTTTCTTT

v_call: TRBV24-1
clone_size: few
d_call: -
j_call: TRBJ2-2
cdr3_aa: CATSLSGNTGELFF
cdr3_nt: TGTGCCACCAGTTTATCAGGGAACACCGGGGAGCTGTTTTTT

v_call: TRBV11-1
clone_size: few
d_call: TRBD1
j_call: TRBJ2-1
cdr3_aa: CASSSRQGYYNEQFF
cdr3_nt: TGTGCCAGCAGCTCCAGACAGGGTTATTACAATGAGCAGTTCTTC

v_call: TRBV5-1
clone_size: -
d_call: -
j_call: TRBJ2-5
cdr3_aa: CASSLELGPGRETQYF
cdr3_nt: TGCGCCAGCAGCTTGGAGCTGGGCCCCGGGAGAGAGACCCAGTACTTC

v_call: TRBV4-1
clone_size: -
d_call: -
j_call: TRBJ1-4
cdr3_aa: CASSQADEKLFF
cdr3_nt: TGCGCCAGCAGCCAAGCGGATGAAAAACTGTTTTTT

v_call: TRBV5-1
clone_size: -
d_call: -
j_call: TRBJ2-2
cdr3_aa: CASSLKSRAGELFF
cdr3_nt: TGCGCCAGCAGCTTGAAATCGAGGGCCGGGGAGCTGTTTTTT

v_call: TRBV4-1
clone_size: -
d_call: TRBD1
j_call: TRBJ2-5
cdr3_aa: CASSQGQGETRYF
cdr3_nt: TGCGCCAGCAGCCAAGGACAGGGCGAGACCCGGTACTTC

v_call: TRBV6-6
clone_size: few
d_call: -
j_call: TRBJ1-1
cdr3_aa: CASSYRHAEAFF
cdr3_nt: TGTGCCAGCAGTTACCGACACGCTGAAGCTTTCTTT

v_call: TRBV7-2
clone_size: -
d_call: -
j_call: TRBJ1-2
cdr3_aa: CASSLTGKGDYGYTF
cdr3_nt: TGTGCCAGCAGCTTAACAGGGAAAGGCGACTATGGCTACACCTTC

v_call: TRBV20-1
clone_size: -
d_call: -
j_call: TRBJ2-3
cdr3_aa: CSARDRAGTDTQYF
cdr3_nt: TGCAGTGCTAGAGATCGGGCAGGTACAGATACGCAGTATTTT

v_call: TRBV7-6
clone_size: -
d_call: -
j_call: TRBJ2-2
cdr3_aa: CASSLRSPVGTGELFF
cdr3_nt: TGTGCCAGCAGCTTAAGGAGTCCCGTGGGCACCGGGGAGCTGTTTTTT

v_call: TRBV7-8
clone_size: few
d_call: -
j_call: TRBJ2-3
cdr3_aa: CASSYGVGTDTQYF
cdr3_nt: TGTGCCAGCAGCTACGGGGTAGGCACAGATACGCAGTATTTT

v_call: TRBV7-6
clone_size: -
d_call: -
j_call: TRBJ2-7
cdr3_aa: CASSPLRDGPRYEQYF
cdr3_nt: TGTGCCAGCAGCCCCCTGCGGGACGGACCTCGGTACGAGCAGTACTTC

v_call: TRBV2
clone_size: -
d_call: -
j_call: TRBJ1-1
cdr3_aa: CASSGNWGTEAFF
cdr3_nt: TGTGCCAGCAGTGGGAATTGGGGGACTGAAGCTTTCTTT

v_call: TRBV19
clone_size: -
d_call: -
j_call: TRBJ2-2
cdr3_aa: CASSNGDIYTGELFF
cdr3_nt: TGTGCCAGTAGTAATGGTGACATATACACCGGGGAGCTGTTTTTT

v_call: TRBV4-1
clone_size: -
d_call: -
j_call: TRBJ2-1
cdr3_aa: CASRPLVGEQFF
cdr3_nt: TGCGCCAGCAGGCCCTTGGTAGGTGAGCAGTTCTTC

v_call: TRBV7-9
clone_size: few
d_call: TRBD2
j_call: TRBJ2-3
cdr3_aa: CASSPAGDTDTQYF
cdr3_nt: TGTGCCAGCAGCCCAGCGGGGGATACAGATACGCAGTATTTT

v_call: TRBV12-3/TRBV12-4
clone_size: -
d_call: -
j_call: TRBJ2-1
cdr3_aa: CASTREGNEQFF
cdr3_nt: TGTGCCAGCACTCGAGAGGGGAATGAGCAGTTCTTC

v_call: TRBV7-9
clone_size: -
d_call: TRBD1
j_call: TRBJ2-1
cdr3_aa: CASSPFRDRGNEQFF
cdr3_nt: TGTGCCAGCAGCCCGTTCCGGGACAGGGGAAATGAGCAGTTCTTC

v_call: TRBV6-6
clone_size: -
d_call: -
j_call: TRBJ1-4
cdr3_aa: CASRPGQANEKLFF
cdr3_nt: TGTGCCAGCAGACCCGGCCAAGCGAATGAAAAACTGTTTTTT

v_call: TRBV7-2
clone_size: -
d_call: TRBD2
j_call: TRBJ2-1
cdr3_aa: CASITSGGAREQFF
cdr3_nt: TGTGCCAGCATCACTAGCGGGGGGGCACGTGAGCAGTTCTTC

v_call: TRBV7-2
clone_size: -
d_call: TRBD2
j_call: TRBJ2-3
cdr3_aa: CASSLLALAKDTQYF
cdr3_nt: TGTGCCAGCAGCTTACTGGCACTAGCGAAAGATACGCAGTATTTT

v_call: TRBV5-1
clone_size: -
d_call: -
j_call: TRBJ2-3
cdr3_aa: CASRSGPSTDTQYF
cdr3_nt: TGCGCCAGCAGATCCGGGCCTAGCACAGATACGCAGTATTTT

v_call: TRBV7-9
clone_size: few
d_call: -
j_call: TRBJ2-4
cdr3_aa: CASSQDFGGGNIQYF
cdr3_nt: TGTGCCAGCAGCCAAGACTTTGGTGGGGGAAACATTCAGTACTTC

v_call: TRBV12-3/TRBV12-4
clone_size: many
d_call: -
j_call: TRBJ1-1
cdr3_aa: CASSPRSLAGEAFF
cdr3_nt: TGTGCCAGCAGTCCCCGCTCGCTGGCTGGGGAAGCTTTCTTT

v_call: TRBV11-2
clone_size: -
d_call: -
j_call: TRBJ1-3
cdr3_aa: CASSSTDGNTIYF
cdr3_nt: TGTGCCAGCAGCAGTACAGACGGAAACACCATATATTTT

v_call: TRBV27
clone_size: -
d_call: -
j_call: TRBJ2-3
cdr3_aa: CASSDLVTDTQYF
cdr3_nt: TGTGCCAGCTCTGACCTGGTCACAGATACGCAGTATTTT

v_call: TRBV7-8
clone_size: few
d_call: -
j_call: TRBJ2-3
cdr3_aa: CASSLPGAADTQYF
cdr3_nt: TGTGCCAGCAGCTTGCCTGGGGCCGCAGATACGCAGTATTTT

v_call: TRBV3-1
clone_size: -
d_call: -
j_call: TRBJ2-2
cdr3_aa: CASSQDANTGELFF
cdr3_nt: TGTGCCAGCAGCCAAGACGCGAACACCGGGGAGCTGTTTTTT

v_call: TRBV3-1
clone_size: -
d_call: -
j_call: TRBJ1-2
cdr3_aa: CASSQGAGRSRYTF
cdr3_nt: TGTGCCAGCAGCCAAGGGGCGGGTCGGAGTCGCTACACCTTC

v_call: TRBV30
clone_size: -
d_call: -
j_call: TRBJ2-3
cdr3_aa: CAWAGTASSQYF
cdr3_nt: TGTGCCTGGGCCGGGACGGCTAGTTCACAGTATTTT

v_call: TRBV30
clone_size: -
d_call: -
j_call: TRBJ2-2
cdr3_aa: CAWSGQVFPGELFF
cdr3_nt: TGTGCCTGGAGTGGGCAGGTGTTCCCCGGGGAGCTGTTTTTT

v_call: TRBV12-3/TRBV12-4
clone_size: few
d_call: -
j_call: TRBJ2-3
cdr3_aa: CASSPGTGERFTQYF
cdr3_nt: TGTGCCAGCAGCCCCGGGACTGGAGAACGATTTACGCAGTATTTT

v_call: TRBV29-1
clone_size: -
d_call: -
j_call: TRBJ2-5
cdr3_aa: CSAVAQETQYF
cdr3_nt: TGCAGCGCGGTCGCGCAAGAGACCCAGTACTTC

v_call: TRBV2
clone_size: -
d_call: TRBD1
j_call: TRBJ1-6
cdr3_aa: CASSTTGSNSPLHF
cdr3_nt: TGTGCCAGCAGTACGACAGGGAGCAATTCACCCCTCCACTTT

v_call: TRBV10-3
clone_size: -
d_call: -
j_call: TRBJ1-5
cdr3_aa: CAIGGSGNQPQHF
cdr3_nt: TGTGCTATAGGGGGTTCGGGCAATCAGCCCCAGCATTTT

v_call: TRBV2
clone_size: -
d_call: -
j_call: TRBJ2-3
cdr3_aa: CASKTTSPTDTQYF
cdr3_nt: TGTGCCAGCAAAACGACTAGTCCGACAGATACGCAGTATTTT

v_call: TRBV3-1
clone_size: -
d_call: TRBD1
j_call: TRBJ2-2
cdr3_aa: CASSLGTGFAGGELFF
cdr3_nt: TGTGCCAGCAGCCTTGGGACAGGGTTTGCCGGCGGGGAGCTGTTTTTT

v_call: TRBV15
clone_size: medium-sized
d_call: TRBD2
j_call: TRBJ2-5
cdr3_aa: CATSTTSGQETQYF
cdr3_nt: TGTGCCACCAGCACGACTAGCGGACAAGAGACCCAGTACTTC